This is a list of T cell receptor beta chains from one sample in a study of technical replicates of blood from four donors. The method was immunoSEQ multiplex PCR; TCRdb's version includes in-frame clones alone and lacks a portion of them. The sample has around 83,000 clones; approximately 90% are singletons. Sequencing input: T cells isolated from PBMCs. The receptors come from a human donor in good health. CDR3s include the opening cysteine and the closing phenylalanine or tryptophan. D genes are given only for firm matches. Part of the rows lack a size; the others show once, few, many or a class for expanded clones.

D,size,J,V,CDR3,DNA
TRBD2,once,TRBJ2-1,TRBV6-5,CASSVSGGNEQFF,TGTGCCAGCAGCGTTAGCGGGGGCAATGAGCAGTTCTTC
TRBD1,.,TRBJ2-7,TRBV4-1,CASSQGAGGRYEQYF,TGCGCCAGCAGCCAAGGGGCAGGGGGCCGCTACGAGCAGTACTTC
TRBD1,once,TRBJ2-3,TRBV19,CASSIPGQGATDTQYF,TGTGCCAGTAGCATCCCCGGGCAGGGGGCTACAGATACGCAGTATTTT
TRBD2,.,TRBJ2-1,TRBV13,CASSILTNSGNEQFF,TGTGCCAGCAGCATACTAACAAATAGCGGGAATGAGCAGTTCTTC
.,.,TRBJ2-7,TRBV12-5,CASGLGLLPNRILTYEQYF,TGTGCTAGTGGTTTGGGGTTGTTACCTAACAGGATTTTGACCTACGAGCAGTACTTC
TRBD2,.,TRBJ2-5,TRBV11-3,CASSFPGGETQYF,TGTGCCAGCAGCTTCCCGGGAGGAGAGACCCAGTACTTC
.,.,TRBJ1-1,TRBV5-8,CASSLSGTMNTEAFF,TGTGCCAGCAGCTTGTCCGGGACAATGAACACTGAAGCTTTCTTT
.,once,TRBJ1-3,TRBV5-5,CASSLAPGEGASGNTIYF,TGTGCCAGCAGCTTGGCCCCGGGGGAGGGCGCGTCTGGAAACACCATATATTTT
TRBD1,.,TRBJ2-4,TRBV11-3,CASSLGAGTGAKNIQYF,TGTGCCAGCAGCTTGGGCGCGGGGACAGGAGCCAAAAACATTCAGTACTTC
TRBD2,.,TRBJ2-3,TRBV4-1,CASSQDKRGDTQYF,TGCGCCAGCAGCCAAGATAAGCGGGGAGATACGCAGTATTTT
.,.,TRBJ2-1,TRBV19,CASSIDRGGWNEQFF,TGTGCCAGTAGTATAGATCGGGGAGGCTGGAATGAGCAGTTCTTC
.,.,TRBJ2-7,TRBV4-2,CASSQASTPYEQYF,TGTGCCAGCAGCCAGGCTAGTACCCCCTACGAGCAGTACTTC